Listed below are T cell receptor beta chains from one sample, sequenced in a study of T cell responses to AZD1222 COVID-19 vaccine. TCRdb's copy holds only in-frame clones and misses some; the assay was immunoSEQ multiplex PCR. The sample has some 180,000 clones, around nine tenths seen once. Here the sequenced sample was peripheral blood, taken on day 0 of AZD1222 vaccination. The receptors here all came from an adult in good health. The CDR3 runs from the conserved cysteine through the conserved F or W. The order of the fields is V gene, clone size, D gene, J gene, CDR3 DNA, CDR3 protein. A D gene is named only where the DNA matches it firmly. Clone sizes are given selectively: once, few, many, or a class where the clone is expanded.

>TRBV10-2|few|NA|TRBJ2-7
TGCGCCACTTCTGGGGGGACCGAGCAGTACTTC
CATSGGTEQYF
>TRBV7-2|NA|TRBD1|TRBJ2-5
TGTGCCAGCAGCTCTAGGCGACAGGGCCTACCGGGGGAGACCCAGTACTTC
CASSSRRQGLPGETQYF
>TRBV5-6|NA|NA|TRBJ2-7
TGTGCCAGCAGTTCCGACAGTTTTGGGACCTACGAGCAGTACTTC
CASSSDSFGTYEQYF
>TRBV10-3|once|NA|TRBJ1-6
TGTGCCATCAGGAACCGGGACGATGCTTCACCCCTCCACTTT
CAIRNRDDASPLHF
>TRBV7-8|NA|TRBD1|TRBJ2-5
TGTGCCAGCAGCTCCGCCCTAGGGACAGGGGGAAAAGAGACCCAGTACTTC
CASSSALGTGGKETQYF
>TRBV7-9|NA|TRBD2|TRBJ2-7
TGTGCCAGCAGCTTCGGGGCGGGGGGGCCGACCTACGAGCAGTACTTC
CASSFGAGGPTYEQYF
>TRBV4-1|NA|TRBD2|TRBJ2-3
TGCGCCAGCAGCCAAGGGACTAGGGAAGGGTTCGGGCAGTATTTT
CASSQGTREGFGQYF
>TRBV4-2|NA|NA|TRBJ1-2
TGTGCCAGCAGCCAAGGTGAGGGCTACACCTTC
CASSQGEGYTF
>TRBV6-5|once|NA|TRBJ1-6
TGTGCCAGCAGTTACGAAGGAGGGTCCCATAATTCACCCCTCCACTTT
CASSYEGGSHNSPLHF
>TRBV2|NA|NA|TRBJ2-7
TGTGCCAGCAGTGATTTTGAGCTCTACGAGCAGTACTTC
CASSDFELYEQYF
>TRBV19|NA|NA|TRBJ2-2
TGTGCCAGTAGGGAGAGAGTCCCCACCGGGGAGCTGTTTTTT
CASRERVPTGELFF
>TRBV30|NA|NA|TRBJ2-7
TGTGCCTGGAGTGTTCTGCGGTACCCCTACGAGCAGTACTTC
CAWSVLRYPYEQYF
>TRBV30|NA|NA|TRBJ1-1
TGTGCCTGGAGTGTACAGATAGGCCGAGCTTTCTTT
CAWSVQIGRAFF
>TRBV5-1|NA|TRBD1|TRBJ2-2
TGCGCCAGCAGCTTCGGCAGGGGGCTGATCGGGGAGCTGTTTTTT
CASSFGRGLIGELFF
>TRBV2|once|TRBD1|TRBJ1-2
TGTGCCAGCAGAAGACAGGGGGCCAGCTATGGCTACACCTTC
CASRRQGASYGYTF
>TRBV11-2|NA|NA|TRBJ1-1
TGTGCCAGCAGATCACGGGTGAACACTGAAGCTTTCTTT
CASRSRVNTEAFF
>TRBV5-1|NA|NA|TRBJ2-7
TGCGCCAGCAGCTTGGCCGTCTCGTACGAGCAGTACTTC
CASSLAVSYEQYF
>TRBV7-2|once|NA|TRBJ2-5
TGTGCCAGCAGCCCCAGAGGACTGGAGTCGGGGGAGACCCAGTACTTC
CASSPRGLESGETQYF
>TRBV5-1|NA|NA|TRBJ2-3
TGCGCCAGCAGCTTGGGGCAGGGAGGCACAGATACGCAGTATTTT
CASSLGQGGTDTQYF
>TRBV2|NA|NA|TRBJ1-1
TGTGCCAGCAGTGAATCTAATGGGTTGAACACTGAAGCTTTCTTT
CASSESNGLNTEAFF
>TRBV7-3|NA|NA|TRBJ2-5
TGTGCCAGCAGCCCAGCCGGACCGGTGGAGACCCAGTACTTC
CASSPAGPVETQYF
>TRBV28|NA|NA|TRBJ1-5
TGTGCCAGCCAGACCTCACAGGGAGGGGGTCAGCCCCAGCATTTT
CASQTSQGGGQPQHF
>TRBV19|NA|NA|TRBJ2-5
TGTGCCAGTAGTATAGGATATGAGGAGACCCAGTACTTC
CASSIGYEETQYF
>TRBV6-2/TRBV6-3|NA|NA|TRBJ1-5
TGTGCCAGCAGTTACGGGTTTAGCAATCAGCCCCAGCATTTT
CASSYGFSNQPQHF
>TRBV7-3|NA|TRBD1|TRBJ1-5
TGTGCCAGCAGCTTCGGACAGGTGGGTCAGCCCCAGCATTTT
CASSFGQVGQPQHF
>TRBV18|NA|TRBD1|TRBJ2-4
TGTGCCAGCTCGCCCGACGACAGGGGACCTTTAGGCAAAAACATTCAGTACTTC
CASSPDDRGPLGKNIQYF
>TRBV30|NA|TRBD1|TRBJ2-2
TGTGCCTGGAGTATGACAGGGCTGGGCGGGGAGCTGTTTTTT
CAWSMTGLGGELFF
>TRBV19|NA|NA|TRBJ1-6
TGTGCCACTAAGAGAACCTCCTATAATTCACCCCTCCACTTT
CATKRTSYNSPLHF
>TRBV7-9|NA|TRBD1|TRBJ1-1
TGTGCCAGCAGCGAGGGGGGACAGCCTTATGAAGCTTTCTTT
CASSEGGQPYEAFF
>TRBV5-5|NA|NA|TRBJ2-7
TGTGCCAGCAGCCCAGCCAACTCCTACGAGCAGTACTTC
CASSPANSYEQYF
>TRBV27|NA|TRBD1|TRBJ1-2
TGTGCCAGCAGTCCCAGACAGGGGCCATTACATGGCTACACCTTC
CASSPRQGPLHGYTF
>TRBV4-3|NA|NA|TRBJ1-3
TGCGCCAGCAGCCAAGATCGGGGGCGGCCAAACACCATATATTTT
CASSQDRGRPNTIYF
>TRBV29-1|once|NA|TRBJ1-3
TGCAGCGTGTCAGAGGCAGGAAACACCATATATTTT
CSVSEAGNTIYF
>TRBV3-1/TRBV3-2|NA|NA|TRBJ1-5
TGTGCCAGCAGCCAAGGGCGTAACAATCAGCCCCAGCATTTT
CASSQGRNNQPQHF
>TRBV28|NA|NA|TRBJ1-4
TGTGCCAGCAGTTCCCCCGGGGGGAACAATGAAAAACTGTTTTTT
CASSSPGGNNEKLFF
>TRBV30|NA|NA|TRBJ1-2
TGTGCCTGGAGGATACCAGGGACGGCCCCTAACTATGGCTACACCTTC
CAWRIPGTAPNYGYTF
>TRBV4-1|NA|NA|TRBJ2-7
TGCGCCAGCAGCGCAAGTATCGGGAGCACCTACGAGCAGTACTTC
CASSASIGSTYEQYF
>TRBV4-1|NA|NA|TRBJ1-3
TGCGCCAGCAGCCAAGGGCGCCTTAAGAGCTCTGGAAACACCATATATTTT
CASSQGRLKSSGNTIYF
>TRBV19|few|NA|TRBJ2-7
TGTGCCAGTAGTATACAGGGGGGGCACTCCTACGAGCAGTACTTC
CASSIQGGHSYEQYF
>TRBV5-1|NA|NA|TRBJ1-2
TGCGCCAGCAGCTTGGACCCCGCGAGCTCATATGGCTACACCTTC
CASSLDPASSYGYTF
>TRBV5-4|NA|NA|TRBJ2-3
TGTGCCAGCAGCTCAATCACAGATACGCAGTATTTT
CASSSITDTQYF
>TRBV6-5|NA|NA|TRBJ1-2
TGTGCCTGCAACCGGGAGGCCGTCGGCTATGGCTACACCTTC
CACNREAVGYGYTF
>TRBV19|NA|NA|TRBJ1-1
TGTGCCAGTAACCCCGTTGAAAGGGTGGGCACTGAAGCTTTCTTT
CASNPVERVGTEAFF
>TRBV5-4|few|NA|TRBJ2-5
TGTGCCAGCAGCACCCAGACAGGCCCCTCGGAGACCCAGTACTTC
CASSTQTGPSETQYF
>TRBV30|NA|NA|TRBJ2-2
TGTGCCTGGATCAGGGGGGGTAGGCCCGCGAACACCGGGGAGCTGTTTTTT
CAWIRGGRPANTGELFF
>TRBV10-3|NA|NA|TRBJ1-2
TGTGCCATCAGTGAGAGGACGGGCTATGGCTACACCTTC
CAISERTGYGYTF
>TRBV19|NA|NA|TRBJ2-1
TGTGCCAGTAGTGCCCGACTAGACTACAATGAGCAGTTCTTC
CASSARLDYNEQFF
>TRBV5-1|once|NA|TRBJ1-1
TGCGCCAGCAGCCAGATGGGTCTTTCAAACACTGAAGCTTTCTTT
CASSQMGLSNTEAFF
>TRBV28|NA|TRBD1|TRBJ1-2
TGTGCCAGCAGTTCGGGACAGGGGGCTTTTTATGGCTACACCTTC
CASSSGQGAFYGYTF
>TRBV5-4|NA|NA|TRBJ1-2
TGTGCCAGCAGCTTGGGTTCGGAAAATTATGGCTACACCTTC
CASSLGSENYGYTF
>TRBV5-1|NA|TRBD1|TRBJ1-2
TGCGCCAGCAGCTCCACAGGGGGCGACTATGGCTACACCTTC
CASSSTGGDYGYTF
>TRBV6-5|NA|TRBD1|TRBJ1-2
TGTGCCAGCAGTTATAGGGGGCATAACTATGGCTACACCTTC
CASSYRGHNYGYTF
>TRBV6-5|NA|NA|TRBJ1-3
TGTGCCAGCAGTCCGGACAGATTCTCTGGAAACACCATATATTTT
CASSPDRFSGNTIYF